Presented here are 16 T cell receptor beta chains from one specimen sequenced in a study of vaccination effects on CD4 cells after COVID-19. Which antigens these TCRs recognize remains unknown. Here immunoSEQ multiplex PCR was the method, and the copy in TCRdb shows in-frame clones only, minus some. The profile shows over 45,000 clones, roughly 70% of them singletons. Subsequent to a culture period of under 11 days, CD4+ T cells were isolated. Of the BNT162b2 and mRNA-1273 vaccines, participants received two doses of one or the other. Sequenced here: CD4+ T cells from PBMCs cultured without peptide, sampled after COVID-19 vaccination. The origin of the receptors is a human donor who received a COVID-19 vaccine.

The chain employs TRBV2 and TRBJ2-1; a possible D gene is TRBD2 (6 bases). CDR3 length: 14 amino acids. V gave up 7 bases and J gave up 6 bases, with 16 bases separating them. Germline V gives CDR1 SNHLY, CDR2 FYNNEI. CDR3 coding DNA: TGTGCCAGCAAGGGCGGGGATTATTCCAATGAGCAGTTCTTC. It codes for CASKGGDYSNEQFF.

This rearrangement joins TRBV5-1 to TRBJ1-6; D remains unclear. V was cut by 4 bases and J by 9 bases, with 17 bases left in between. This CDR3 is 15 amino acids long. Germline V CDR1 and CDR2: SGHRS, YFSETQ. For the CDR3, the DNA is TGCGCCAGCAGCCCGATTATCCGGGATCGTTCACCCCTCCACTTT. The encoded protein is CASSPIIRDRSPLHF. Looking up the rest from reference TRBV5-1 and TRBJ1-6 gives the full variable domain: KAGVTQTPRYLIKTRGQQVTLSCSPISGHRSVSWYQQTPGQGLQFLFEYFSETQRNKGNFPGRFSGRQFSNSRSEMNVSTLELGDSALYLCASSPIIRDRSPLHFGNGTRLTVT.

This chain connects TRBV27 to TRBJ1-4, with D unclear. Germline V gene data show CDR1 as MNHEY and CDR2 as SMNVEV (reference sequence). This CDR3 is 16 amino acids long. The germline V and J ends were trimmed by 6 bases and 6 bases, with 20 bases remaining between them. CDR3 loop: CASSNFRRGFDEKLFF. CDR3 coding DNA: TGTGCCAGCAGCAATTTTCGTCGGGGATTTGATGAAAAACTGTTTTTT.

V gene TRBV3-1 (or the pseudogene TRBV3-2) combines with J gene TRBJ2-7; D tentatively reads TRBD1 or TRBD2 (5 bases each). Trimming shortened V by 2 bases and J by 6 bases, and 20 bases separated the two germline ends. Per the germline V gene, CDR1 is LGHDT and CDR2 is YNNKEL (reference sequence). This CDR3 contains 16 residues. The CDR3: CASSQFGAGHYSEQYF. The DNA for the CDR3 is TGTGCCAGCAGCCAATTCGGGGCTGGACACTACTCCGAGCAGTACTTC.

DNA of the CDR3: TGTGCCAGCAGCCCCCGGGGCAATTTGCTTTTCTACGAGCAGTACTTC. As protein: CASSPRGNLLFYEQYF. This sequence joins TRBV7-9 and TRBJ2-7, with D perhaps assigned TRBD1 or TRBD2 (5 bases each). The V gene lost 5 bases and the J gene lost 3 bases, with 20 bases spanning the gap. CDR3 size: 16 residues. Germline V gene data show CDR1 as SEHNR and CDR2 as FQNEAQ (reference sequence).

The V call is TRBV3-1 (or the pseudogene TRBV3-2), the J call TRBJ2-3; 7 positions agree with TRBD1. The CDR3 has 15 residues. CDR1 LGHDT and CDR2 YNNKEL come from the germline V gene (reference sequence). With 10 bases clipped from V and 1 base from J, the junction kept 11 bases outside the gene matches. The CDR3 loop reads CATKSTGHGTDTQYF. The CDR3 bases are TGTGCCACCAAGTCGACAGGGCACGGCACAGATACGCAGTATTTT.

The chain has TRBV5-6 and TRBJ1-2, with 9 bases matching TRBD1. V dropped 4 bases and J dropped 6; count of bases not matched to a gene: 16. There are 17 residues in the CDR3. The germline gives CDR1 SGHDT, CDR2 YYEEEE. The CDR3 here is CASSVNRGLIASNGYTF. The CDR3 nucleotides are TGTGCCAGCAGCGTTAACAGGGGGCTCATCGCCAGTAATGGCTACACCTTC.

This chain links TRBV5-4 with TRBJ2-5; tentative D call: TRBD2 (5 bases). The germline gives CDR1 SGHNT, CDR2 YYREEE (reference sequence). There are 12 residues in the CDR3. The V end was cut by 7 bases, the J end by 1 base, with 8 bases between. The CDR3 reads CASGGSQETQYF. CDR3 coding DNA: TGTGCCAGCGGAGGCAGCCAAGAGACCCAGTACTTC.

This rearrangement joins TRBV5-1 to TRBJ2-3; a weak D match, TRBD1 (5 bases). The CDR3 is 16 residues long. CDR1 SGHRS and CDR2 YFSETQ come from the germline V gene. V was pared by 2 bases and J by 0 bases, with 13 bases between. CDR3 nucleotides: TGCGCCAGCAGCTTACAAGGGGTGACTAGCACAGATACGCAGTATTTT. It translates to CASSLQGVTSTDTQYF.

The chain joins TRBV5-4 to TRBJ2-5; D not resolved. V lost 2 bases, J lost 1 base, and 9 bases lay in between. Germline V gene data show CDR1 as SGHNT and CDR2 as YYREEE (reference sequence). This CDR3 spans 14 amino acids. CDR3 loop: CASSLSLPQETQYF. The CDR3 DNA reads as TGTGCCAGCAGCTTATCCCTCCCCCAAGAGACCCAGTACTTC.

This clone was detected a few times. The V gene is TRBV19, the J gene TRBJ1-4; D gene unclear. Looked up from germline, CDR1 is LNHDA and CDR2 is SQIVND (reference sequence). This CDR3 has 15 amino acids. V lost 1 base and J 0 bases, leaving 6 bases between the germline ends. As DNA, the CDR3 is TGTGCCAGTAGTATAGTCGGTGCAACTAATGAAAAACTGTTTTTT. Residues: CASSIVGATNEKLFF. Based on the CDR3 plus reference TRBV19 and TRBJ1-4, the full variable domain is DGGITQSPKYLFRKEGQNVTLSCEQNLNHDAMYWYRQDPGQGLRLIYYSQIVNDFQKGDIAEGYSVSREKKESFPLTVTSAQKNPTAFYLCASSIVGATNEKLFFGSGTQLSVL.

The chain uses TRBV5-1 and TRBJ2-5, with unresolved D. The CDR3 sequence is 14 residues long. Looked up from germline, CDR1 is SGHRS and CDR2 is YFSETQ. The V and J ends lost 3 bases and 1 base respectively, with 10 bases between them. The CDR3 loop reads CASSSLPGQETQYF. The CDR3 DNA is TGCGCCAGCAGCTCCCTGCCCGGCCAAGAGACCCAGTACTTC.

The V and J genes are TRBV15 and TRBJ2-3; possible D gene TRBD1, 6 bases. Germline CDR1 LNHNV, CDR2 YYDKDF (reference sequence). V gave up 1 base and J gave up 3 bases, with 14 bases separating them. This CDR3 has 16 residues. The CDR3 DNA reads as TGTGCCACCAGCAGAGGTGGGGGCCGGCAAACAGATACGCAGTATTTT. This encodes CATSRGGGRQTDTQYF.

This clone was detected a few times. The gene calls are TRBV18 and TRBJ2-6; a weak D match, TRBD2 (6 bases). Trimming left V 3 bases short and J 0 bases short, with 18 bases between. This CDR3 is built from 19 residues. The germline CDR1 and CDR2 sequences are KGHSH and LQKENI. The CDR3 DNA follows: TGTGCCAGCTCACCCCAACATGTGGGGGGAACCTCTGGGGCCAACGTCCTGACTTTC. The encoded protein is CASSPQHVGGTSGANVLTF. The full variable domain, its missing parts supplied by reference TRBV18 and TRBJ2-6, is NAGVMQNPRHLVRRRGQEARLRCSPMKGHSHVYWYRQLPEEGLKFMVYLQKENIIDESGMPKERFSAEFPKEGPSILRIQQVVRGDSAAYFCASSPQHVGGTSGANVLTFGAGSRLTVL.

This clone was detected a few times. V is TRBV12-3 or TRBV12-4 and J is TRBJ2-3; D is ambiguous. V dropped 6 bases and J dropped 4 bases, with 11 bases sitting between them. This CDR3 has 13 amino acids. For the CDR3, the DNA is TGTGCCAGCAGCTTGGACGTGTCAGATACGCAGTATTTT. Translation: CASSLDVSDTQYF.

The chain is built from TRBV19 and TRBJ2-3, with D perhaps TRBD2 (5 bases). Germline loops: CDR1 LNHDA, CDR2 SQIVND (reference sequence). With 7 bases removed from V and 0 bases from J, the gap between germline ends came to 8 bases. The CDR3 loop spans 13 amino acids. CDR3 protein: CASMRASTDTQYF. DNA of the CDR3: TGTGCCAGTATGAGGGCTAGCACAGATACGCAGTATTTT.